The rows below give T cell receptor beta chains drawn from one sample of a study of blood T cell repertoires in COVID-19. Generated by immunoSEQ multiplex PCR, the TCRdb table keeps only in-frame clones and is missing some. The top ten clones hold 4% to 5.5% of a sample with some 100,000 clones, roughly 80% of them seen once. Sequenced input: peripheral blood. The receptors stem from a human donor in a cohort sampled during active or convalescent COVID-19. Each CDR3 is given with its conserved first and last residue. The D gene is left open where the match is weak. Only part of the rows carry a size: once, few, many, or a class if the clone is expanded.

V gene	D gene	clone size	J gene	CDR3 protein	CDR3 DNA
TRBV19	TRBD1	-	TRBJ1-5	CASSQAGQGAYSNQPQHF	TGTGCCAGTAGTCAAGCGGGACAGGGGGCTTATAGCAATCAGCCCCAGCATTTT
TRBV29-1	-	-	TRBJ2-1	CSDSRSLRNEQFF	TGCAGCGATTCTAGATCCCTGCGCAATGAGCAGTTCTTC
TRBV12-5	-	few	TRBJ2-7	CASGVSYEQYF	TGTGCTAGTGGCGTGTCCTACGAGCAGTACTTC
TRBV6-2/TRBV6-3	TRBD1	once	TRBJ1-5	CASSDGDRAWWSPQHF	TGTGCCAGCAGTGACGGGGACAGAGCCTGGTGGTCGCCCCAGCATTTT
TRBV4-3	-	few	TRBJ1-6	CASSRRIDRSSYNSPLHF	TGCGCCAGCAGCCGCAGGATAGACAGGAGCTCCTATAATTCACCCCTCCACTTT
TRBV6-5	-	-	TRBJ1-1	CATTGRIDEAFF	TGTGCCACCACCGGGAGGATTGATGAAGCTTTCTTT
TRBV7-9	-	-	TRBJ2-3	CASSFLADIISTDTQYF	TGTGCCAGCAGCTTCCTCGCGGACATTATTAGCACAGATACGCAGTATTTT
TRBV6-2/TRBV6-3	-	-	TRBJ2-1	CASSPGQRLQFF	TGTGCCAGCAGTCCCGGACAACGTTTGCAGTTCTTC
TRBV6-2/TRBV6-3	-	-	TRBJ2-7	CASSYSLAPTYEQYF	TGTGCCAGCAGTTACTCGTTAGCGCCTACCTACGAGCAGTACTTC
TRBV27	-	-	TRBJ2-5	CVRWQGWKETQYF	TGTGTCCGATGGCAGGGTTGGAAAGAGACCCAGTACTTC
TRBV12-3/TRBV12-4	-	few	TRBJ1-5	CACRVYSNQPQHF	TGTGCCTGCCGAGTTTATAGCAATCAGCCCCAGCATTTT
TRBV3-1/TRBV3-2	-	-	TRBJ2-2	CASSRGPPGDGELFF	TGTGCCAGCAGCCGCGGACCACCGGGGGACGGGGAGCTGTTTTTT
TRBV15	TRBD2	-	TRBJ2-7	CATSRDRIGLAASYEQYF	TGTGCCACCAGCAGAGATCGGATCGGGCTAGCGGCCTCCTACGAGCAGTACTTC
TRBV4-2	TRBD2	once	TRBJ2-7	CASSLGAGQPGAGSYEQYF	TGTGCCAGCAGCTTAGGAGCGGGGCAGCCGGGAGCGGGTTCCTACGAGCAGTACTTC
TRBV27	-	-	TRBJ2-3	CASSGLVADTQYF	TGTGCCAGCAGTGGGCTCGTAGCAGATACGCAGTATTTT
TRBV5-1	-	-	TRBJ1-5	CASSLEGLNNQPQHF	TGCGCCAGCAGCTTGGAGGGACTCAACAATCAGCCCCAGCATTTT